Below, one TCR beta chain is given with its context. Its cognate antigen has yet to be identified. No base-level quality is on record; no much larger clone is a single base apart. For the CD8 naive samples, CD45RO-negative cells were positively selected for CCR7, yielding a CD45RA+CCR7+ population from which TemRA cells were excluded. The donors were healthy, HIV-negative adults with no recently reported acute infections or vaccinations. Every donor was a Caucasian adult residing in Nashville, Tennessee, USA. Blood was collected by leukapheresis, and PBMCs were isolated by Ficoll-Histopaque density gradient centrifugation and then cryopreserved in liquid nitrogen vapor phase. Purity and quantity of every magnetically sorted T cell population were checked by analytical flow cytometry. Genomic DNA was isolated from every sorted fraction and measured by UV absorbance on a Nanodrop 2000c. The sample comes from a study of shared clonotypes between healthy human individuals (dated by TCRdb to 2018 to 2021). In terms of the full investigation: A couple of women and a few men aged 18 to 49 years were included in the cohort. For each donor, three plates each were used for CD4 naive and CD4 memory, two plates were used for CD8 naive, and one plate was used for CD8 memory. Blood TCR repertoires of about 5 healthy adults were deeply sequenced to estimate repertoire size and the extent of clonotype sharing between individuals. Libraries were prepared and TCR repertoires were sequenced by different laboratories using diverse techniques, in order to increase sequencing depth and limit assay-specific biases. Leukapheresis yielded between about 0.8 and 8.9 billion PBMCs per donor. What the research found in general, with its limitations: Compared with non-shared clonotypes, the clonotypes found in all four sorted-subset donors had higher generation probabilities. Larger estimated clonotype richness was generally found for naive subsets than for memory subsets. Sampling was restricted to blood, and TCR repertoires in tissue are likely to differ from TCR repertoires in blood. Because the study included only a small number of donors, the genetic and exposure-history diversity represented was limited. Rarefaction of sorted-subset datasets indicated incomplete sequencing despite the large sequencing depth. Pairwise subsampling indicated that sequencing depth was expected to affect the degree of clonotype sharing among donors. Roughly 5% of naive CD4, more than 3% of naive CD8, around 2.3% of memory CD4, and approximately 0.4% of memory CD8 clonotypes were shared across several donors.

V gives up 7 bases and J gives up 6 bases, and the segment between their germline ends measures 15 bases. Looking up the germline V gene (reference sequence) yields CDR1 MNHEY and CDR2 SMNVEV. From its cysteine to its phenylalanine, the CDR3 spans 14 amino acids. Only the CDR3 portion is preserved as DNA: 42 bases, with reading frame beginning at the first base. TCR CDR3 regions were amplified from genomic DNA by multiplex PCR using the deep immunoSEQ assay. Extracted genomic DNA from each cell subset was distributed evenly across all wells of several immunoSEQ 96-well plates, and each plate was treated as a replicate. Each replicate PCR for sorted subsets received around 0.2 ug genomic DNA, equal to tens of thousands of T cell genomes. Purified libraries were quantified with a Qubit 3.0 fluorometer, sized on a Bioanalyzer 2100, and re-quantified with the KAPA Library Quantification kit. A separate single-read 150-cycle Illumina NextSeq 550 flow cell was used to sequence each immunoSEQ 96-well plate. As for the authors' bioinformatics: Because only junctional sequences without quality scores were contained in the immunoSEQ output, filtering matching that applied to full-length reads could not be performed. To assign V/J genes and CDR3, sequences were annotated using PyIR, a Python wrapper for IgBLAST v1.9, with IMGT germline references. Any read was removed if the V/J assignment was weak (E-value above 1e-6), the CDR3 was missing, or the read contained stop codons, out-of-frame junctions, or ambiguous translated residues. V3J clonotypes were defined as sequences sharing the same inferred V gene, J gene, and CDR3 amino acid sequence. Percentage overlap between repertoires was computed as shared unique clonotypes divided by the size of the smaller repertoire. RTK rarefaction, the Chao1 estimator, and Recon v2.1 estimates of unobserved clonotypes were used to assess repertoire richness. OLGA was used to compute generation probabilities for all TCRbeta clonotypes that the gDNA method yielded from several donors. TCRdb stores this immuneACCESS table with in-frame sequences only. Part of the clones is absent; in the studies checked, under half of the shortfall reflects unresolved V genes, and no reason is known for the rest. From that table come the V and J calls and clone size; the DNA was used to work out D and trimming. The sample table records fewer than 1 million clones; roughly 96% of these occur just once. The ten largest clones take up about 0.25% of the sample.

Sequenced: naive CD8+ T cells sorted from blood. Explained via the paper, the cell subset or site label denotes: CD45RA+CCR7+. This clonotype originated in a man under 40 in good health. This chain joins TRBV27 to TRBJ2-2; a tentative D match to TRBD2 spans 6 bases. The CDR3 corresponds to CASTMGGSPGELFF. The nucleotide sequence reads as follows: TGTGCCAGCACCATGGGGGGTTCCCCCGGGGAGCTGTTTTTT.